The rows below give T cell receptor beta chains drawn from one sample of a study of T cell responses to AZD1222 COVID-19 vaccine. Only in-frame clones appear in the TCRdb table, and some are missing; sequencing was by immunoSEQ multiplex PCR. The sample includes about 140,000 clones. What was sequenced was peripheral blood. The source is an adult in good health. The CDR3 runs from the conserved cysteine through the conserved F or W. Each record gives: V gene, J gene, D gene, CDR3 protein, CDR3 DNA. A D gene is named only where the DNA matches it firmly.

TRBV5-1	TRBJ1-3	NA	CASSGDHGISGNTIYF	TGCGCCAGCAGCGGGGATCACGGGATCTCTGGAAACACCATATATTTT
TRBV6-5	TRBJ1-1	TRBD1	CASRAGGQRNTEAFF	TGTGCCAGCAGAGCCGGGGGACAGAGGAACACTGAAGCTTTCTTT
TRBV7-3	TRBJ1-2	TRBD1	CASSSGQGNDYTF	TGTGCCAGCAGCTCGGGACAGGGGAACGACTACACCTTC
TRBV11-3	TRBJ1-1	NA	CASRARVGGGQAFF	TGTGCCAGTAGAGCTCGGGTGGGGGGCGGACAAGCTTTCTTT
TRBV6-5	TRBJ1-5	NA	CASRSGFDSNQPQHF	TGTGCCAGCAGGTCAGGTTTTGATAGCAATCAGCCCCAGCATTTT
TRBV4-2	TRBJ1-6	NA	CASSQDSANSPLHF	TGTGCCAGCAGCCAAGATTCGGCGAATTCACCCCTCCACTTT
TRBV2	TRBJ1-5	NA	CASRDEDSFNQPQHF	TGTGCCAGCAGGGATGAGGACAGTTTCAATCAGCCCCAGCATTTT
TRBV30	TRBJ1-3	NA	CAWSVPGNTIYF	TGTGCCTGGAGTGTTCCGGGAAACACCATATATTTT
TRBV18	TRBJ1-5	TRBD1	CASSRNPGTEGNQPQHF	TGTGCCAGCTCACGGAACCCCGGGACAGAGGGTAATCAGCCCCAGCATTTT
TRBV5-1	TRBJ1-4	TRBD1	CASSLSTGGGKLFF	TGCGCCAGCAGCTTGTCTACAGGGGGAGGAAAACTGTTTTTT
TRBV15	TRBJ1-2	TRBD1	CATSRSLSQIRDRGAYGYTF	TGTGCCACCAGCAGAAGCCTCTCCCAAATACGGGACAGGGGTGCCTATGGCTACACCTTC